This paragraph covers one T cell receptor beta chain sequence. Its matching antigen is unknown. At one of its ends the junction is not consistent with the germline gene, which may arise from a read error. TCRdb re-derived calls from the PCR reads in MiXCR, one entry per CDR3 protein. The profile covers over 550,000 distinct CDR3 sequences, with about 25% appearing a single time and about 0.84% taken by the ten largest. CD8+CD4-CCR7+CD45RA+ cells were sorted as naive CD8 T cells. This record belongs to a study of molecular identifiers for immune sequencing clone quantification. Study information: Replicates involved a five-way split of RNA from around 20,000 or 99,000 naive CD8 cells, with sequencing of four. Study observations and caveats: Clones of above 20 RNA copies carried over 98% of effector molecules; in naive cells they carried under 1%.

Germline-derived CDR1 and CDR2 are SGHTA and FQGTGA. CDR3 length: 15 amino acids. The chain combines TRBV7-3 with TRBJ2-1, with D possibly being TRBD2 (6 bases). The sequence was obtained from a human donor in good health. Some libraries in this study had Jurkat cell RNA spiked in. Input material: naive CD8+ T cells from blood, with Jurkat cell RNA spiked in. Specified subset: FACS-sorted CD8+CD4-CCR7+CD45RA+ naive T cells. The DNA for the CDR3 is TGTGCCAGCAGCTCCACCGGGACTCAATACAATGAGCAGATCTTC. It yields the protein CASSSTGTQYNEQIF.